These T cell receptor beta chains were read from a single sample in a study of response to subunit inactivated influenza vaccine. MiXCR, run by TCRdb on the RT-PCR reads, gives a single entry per CDR3 protein. The data hold 710,000 or so distinct CDR3 sequences, with around 16% observed a single time. This specimen consisted of PBMCs from blood, obtained roughly 12 days after vaccination. The receptors originated from a man aged 50-60 years who received an inactivated influenza vaccine. CDR3s include the opening cysteine and the closing phenylalanine or tryptophan. A D gene is named only where the DNA matches it firmly. Rows give clone size only sometimes, using once, few, many, or a class for an expanded clone.

cdr3_aa,cdr3_nt,j_call,v_call,d_call,clone_size
CASSLGGAHEKLFF,TGTGCCAGCAGTTTGGGGGGAGCGCATGAAAAACTGTTTTTT,TRBJ1-4,TRBV28,.,.
CASSFDRGGSSYNEQFF,TGTGCCAGCAGCTTCGATAGGGGCGGGAGCTCCTACAATGAGCAGTTCTTC,TRBJ2-1,TRBV7-6,TRBD2,many
CASSYDSSNTGELFF,TGTGCCAGCAGTTACGACAGTTCGAACACCGGGGAGCTGTTTTTT,TRBJ2-2,TRBV6-5,.,many
CASRKTGEKEQPQHF,TGTGCCAGCAGGAAGACAGGGGAGAAAGAACAGCCCCAGCATTTT,TRBJ1-5,TRBV12-3/TRBV12-4,TRBD1,few
CSASGGADYEQYF,TGCAGTGCTAGCGGGGGGGCCGACTACGAGCAGTACTTC,TRBJ2-7,TRBV20-1,TRBD2,.
CASRSGAYYGYTF,TGTGCCAGCAGGTCCGGGGCCTACTATGGCTACACCTTC,TRBJ1-2,TRBV28,.,many
CASSPPTEFYEQYF,TGTGCCAGCAGTCCCCCGACAGAATTCTACGAGCAGTACTTC,TRBJ2-7,TRBV12-3/TRBV12-4,.,few
CSVLQREYEQYF,TGCAGCGTCCTCCAGCGGGAGTACGAGCAGTACTTC,TRBJ2-7,TRBV29-1,TRBD2,.
CASSLGGTGVAQPQHF,TGTGCCAGCAGCTTAGGGGGGACAGGGGTTGCTCAGCCCCAGCATTTT,TRBJ1-5,TRBV7-9,TRBD1,.
CASSPRYGAGARPMDYTF,TGCGCCAGCAGCCCTCGTTATGGGGCGGGTGCCAGACCTATGGACTACACCTTC,TRBJ1-2,TRBV4-3,.,.
CASSFTLGLAGGQGETQYF,TGTGCCAGCAGTTTCACCCTGGGACTAGCGGGGGGGCAGGGAGAGACCCAGTACTTC,TRBJ2-5,TRBV28,TRBD2,many
CASSQDLRSSYNSPLHF,TGCGCCAGCAGCCAAGATCTACGGAGCTCCTATAATTCACCCCTCCACTTT,TRBJ1-6,TRBV4-3,.,.
CASSQSPGQDTYEQYF,TGTGCCAGCAGCCAAAGTCCGGGACAGGACACCTACGAGCAGTACTTC,TRBJ2-7,TRBV4-2,TRBD1,.
CASSGGLAGGEQFF,TGTGCCAGCAGTGGGGGACTAGCGGGTGGTGAGCAGTTCTTC,TRBJ2-1,TRBV6-1,TRBD2,once
CASSPMGGTRGNTIYF,TGTGCCAGCTCCCCCATGGGGGGGACGAGAGGAAACACCATATATTTT,TRBJ1-3,TRBV18,.,many
CASSQGPRGEQYF,TGCGCCAGCAGCCAAGGGCCCAGAGGCGAGCAGTACTTC,TRBJ2-7,TRBV4-3,.,few
CASSLSAGPYNEQFF,TGTGCCAGCAGCTTATCAGCGGGGCCCTACAATGAGCAGTTCTTC,TRBJ2-1,TRBV7-2,TRBD2,few
CASSPTLGQGRNGYTF,TGTGCCAGCAGTCCTACCCTCGGACAGGGGAGGAATGGCTACACCTTC,TRBJ1-2,TRBV28,TRBD1,.
CASSLTGDGNNEQFF,TGTGCCAGCAGCTTAACCGGTGACGGAAACAATGAGCAGTTCTTC,TRBJ2-1,TRBV7-3,.,few
CASSQRASGRYNEQFF,TGTGCCAGCAGCCAGAGAGCTAGCGGGAGGTACAATGAGCAGTTCTTC,TRBJ2-1,TRBV12-3/TRBV12-4,TRBD2,.
CASSLDQAEAFF,TGCGCCAGCAGCTTGGATCAGGCCGAAGCTTTCTTT,TRBJ1-1,TRBV5-1,.,many
CASSSGQVQDEKLFF,TGTGCCAGCAGCTCGGGACAGGTTCAGGATGAAAAACTGTTTTTT,TRBJ1-4,TRBV7-8,TRBD1,.
CASSPMGQPDVQYF,TGTGCCAGCAGTCCTATGGGACAGCCGGACGTGCAGTACTTC,TRBJ2-7,TRBV27,TRBD1,.
CASSQLPVGLAGTNTGELFF,TGTGCCAGCAGCCAACTTCCGGTCGGACTAGCGGGTACGAACACCGGGGAGCTGTTTTTT,TRBJ2-2,TRBV3-1,TRBD2,.
CSVDTFRPENGGNEQFF,TGCAGCGTAGATACCTTCCGGCCAGAAAATGGGGGCAATGAGCAGTTCTTC,TRBJ2-1,TRBV29-1,.,few
CASNLNWAGGLNNEQFF,TGTGCCAGCAACCTAAACTGGGCGGGAGGACTGAACAATGAGCAGTTCTTC,TRBJ2-1,TRBV12-3/TRBV12-4,TRBD2,few
CASSLGLTNEKLFF,TGTGCCAGCAGCTTGGGTTTAACTAATGAAAAACTGTTTTTT,TRBJ1-4,TRBV6-5,.,.
CASTTLGADTQYF,TGTGCCAGCACCACGCTCGGGGCAGATACGCAGTATTTT,TRBJ2-3,TRBV12-3/TRBV12-4,.,few
CASSPGGVRTDTQYF,TGTGCCAGCAGCCCAGGGGGTGTACGCACAGATACGCAGTATTTT,TRBJ2-3,TRBV7-2,TRBD1,.
CASSLFLETQYF,TGTGCCAGCAGCTTATTTTTAGAGACCCAGTACTTC,TRBJ2-5,TRBV11-2,.,.
CASSLAVAGVTDTQYF,TGCGCCAGCAGCTTGGCCGTCGCGGGAGTTACAGATACGCAGTATTTT,TRBJ2-3,TRBV5-1,TRBD2,few
CASSLARSAGQGGTEAFF,TGTGCCAGCAGCTTAGCGCGATCGGCCGGTCAGGGTGGTACTGAAGCTTTCTTT,TRBJ1-1,TRBV11-1,.,.
CASGRGRNQPQHF,TGTGCCAGCGGCAGGGGTCGCAATCAGCCCCAGCATTTT,TRBJ1-5,TRBV27,.,.